The T cell receptor beta chain described here comes from a study of blood T cell repertoires in COVID-19. Across the whole study: The study drew acute and convalescent COVID-19 samples from the United States, Italy and Spain.

Produced via immunoSEQ multiplex PCR; TCRdb's table is partial and in-frame only. The table lists some 330,000 clones, under 90% of them singletons. This CDR3 has 15 residues. Germline CDR1 reads SNHLY; CDR2 reads FYNNEI. V lost 7 bases and J lost 8; bases outside the gene matches: 14. This receptor was identified in a man under 40 who had recovered from COVID-19. Sequencing used PBMCs or T cells enriched from blood (not recorded which). The chain employs TRBV2 and TRBJ2-1; 7 bases line up with TRBD2. The CDR3 reads CASNPPIRGSDEQFF. DNA of the CDR3: TGTGCCAGCAACCCCCCCATTCGCGGGAGCGATGAGCAGTTCTTC.